This T cell receptor (beta chain) emerged from a study of shared clonotypes between healthy human individuals. For every subset, genomic DNA was evenly distributed across several immunoSEQ plates. In the source study's methods: ImmunoSEQ junction-only sequences lacked quality scores, so their filtering differed. Assay used: immunoSEQ multiplex PCR; TCRdb lists only in-frame clones, some missing. Clone size and V and J calls were adopted from that table, with D and trimming inferred from the DNA. The sample holds some 1.5 million clones, approximately 96% seen once. Trimming took off 3 bases at V and 5 bases at J, with 22 bases between the two ends. This CDR3 has 18 amino acids. CDR1 is KGHSH and CDR2 is LQKENI in the germline V gene.

This receptor was taken from a man aged 25-45 years in good health. V and J are TRBV18 and TRBJ1-4; no firm D call. Sequenced: naive CD4+ T cells sorted from blood. The subset denotes: CD45RA+ positively selected. The CDR3 DNA reads TGTGCCAGCTCACCCAGGCGAGTCAGCCAGATTTGGAATGAAAAACTGTTTTTT. Its protein is CASSPRRVSQIWNEKLFF.